This TCR beta chain was captured in a study of shared clonotypes between healthy human individuals. Study-level background: Those who served as donors were two women and a few men between the ages of 18 and 49.

On this clone: Its specificity is not known.

Study-level findings and limits: It was observed that 5% to 6% of naive CD4 clonotypes were shared across a few donors.

The CDR3 spans 18 residues. Trimming cost V 2 bases and J 1 base, with 16 bases left between them. Germline lookup yields CDR1 SGHDT and CDR2 YYEEEE. Sequencing was performed with immunoSEQ multiplex PCR; in TCRdb, only in-frame clones are kept and a portion is missing. The data show roughly 2.6 million clones, over 85% seen once. The receptor comes from a young man in good health. The sample consisted of naive CD4+ T cells sorted from blood. Stated subset: CD45RA+ positively selected. The chain joins TRBV5-6 to TRBJ2-6, with TRBD1 as a possible D gene (6 bases). This CDR3 is CASSLVHQGGSGANVLTF. The CDR3 nucleotides read TGTGCCAGCAGCTTAGTGCACCAAGGGGGTTCTGGGGCCAACGTCCTGACTTTC.